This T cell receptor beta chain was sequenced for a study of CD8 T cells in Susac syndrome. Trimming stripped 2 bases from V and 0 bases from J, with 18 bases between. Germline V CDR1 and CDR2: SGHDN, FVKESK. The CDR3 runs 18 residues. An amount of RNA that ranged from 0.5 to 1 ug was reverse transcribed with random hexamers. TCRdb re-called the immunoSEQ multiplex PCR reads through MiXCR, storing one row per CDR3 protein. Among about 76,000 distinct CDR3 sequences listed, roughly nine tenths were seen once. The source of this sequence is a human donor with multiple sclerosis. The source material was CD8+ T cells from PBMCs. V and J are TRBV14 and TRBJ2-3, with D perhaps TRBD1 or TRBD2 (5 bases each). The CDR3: CASSQTWGRTSSTDTQYF. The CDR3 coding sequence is TGTGCCAGCAGCCAAACTTGGGGACGGACTTCTAGCACAGATACGCAGTATTTT.